This TCR beta chain stems from a study of cytomegalovirus exposure and HLA in healthy donors. Study-level points and caveats: Fewer N-insertions (relative to the roughly 700-donor mean) were reportedly seen in an Asian-associated ancestry cluster in a later analysis.

Points on this clone: Antigen specificity is unknown.

Germline V gene data show CDR1 as MNHEY and CDR2 as SVGAGI. The CDR3 spans 15 residues. Trimming removed 8 bases from V and 7 bases from J; junction bases left unmatched: 9. The PCR had 60 Vbeta and 13 Jbeta primers. Profiling relied on immunoSEQ multiplex PCR, and the TCRdb table lists in-frame clones only, not all of them. The sample lists approximately 300,000 clones; roughly four fifths were seen once. As for the donors, each was a healthy bone marrow donor. Sequencing used PBMCs. The gene calls are TRBV6-5 and TRBJ1-6; 9 nucleotides agree with TRBD1. The sequence derives from a woman between 40 and 55 years old in good health and CMV-seropositive. DNA of the CDR3: TGTGCCAGCCGATCTCCGGGACAGGGAAATTCACCCCTCCACTTT. Amino acid sequence: CASRSPGQGNSPLHF.